This T cell receptor (beta chain) was recovered during a study of CD8 T cells in ankylosing spondylitis. This CDR3 region has 14 residues. The V end lost 3 bases, the J end lost 4 bases, and 15 bases lay between the germline ends. Germline loops: CDR1 DFQATT, CDR2 SNEGSKA (reference sequence). Using quantitative 5'-RACE with molecular barcodes, the authors made TCR beta libraries. From the 5' RACE reads, TCRdb called clonotypes with MiXCR, one entry per CDR3 protein. The repertoire includes more than 95,000 distinct CDR3 sequences, 7.5% to 9% of them detected once, and 8.5% to 10% sits in the top ten. Points from the study as a whole: Characteristic, it appeared, of ankylosing spondylitis blood was a TCR beta motif of eight highly homologous variants.

Concerning this clonotype itself: No antigen is known for it.

The sequence came from a male donor with ankylosing spondylitis or in good health (not recorded which). This sequence joins TRBV20-1 and TRBJ2-5, with a weak D call TRBD2 (5 bases). The sequenced sample consisted of blood, either unsorted or a sorted T cell fraction (not recorded which). This CDR3 is CSARDFAGGETQYF. The CDR3 DNA sequence: TGCAGTGCTAGGGACTTCGCGGGTGGAGAGACCCAGTACTTC.